What follows is one TCR beta chain and its context. CDR3 length: 13 amino acids. Trimming cost V 7 bases and J 4 bases, with 13 bases left between them. Assay used: immunoSEQ multiplex PCR; TCRdb lists only in-frame clones, some missing. The sample records nearly 200,000 clones, about 89% being singletons. This entry is derived from a study of control samples from healthy donors and cancer patients. This sequence joins TRBV12-3 or TRBV12-4 and TRBJ1-1; D remains ambiguous. This clonotype originated in a man younger than 40 in good health. The specimen sequenced was blood. CDR3 nucleotide sequence: TGTGCCAGCACCCAACAAGGCATCACTGAAGCTTTCTTT. This codes for CASTQQGITEAFF.